The 21 T cell receptor beta chains in this list originate from one sample, sequenced in a study of blood T cells in healthy people across ages. Primers used in a second PCR of roughly 6 to 12 cycles were a sample-barcoded 5' primer and a J-beta primer mix. TCRdb used MiXCR to reprocess the 5' RACE reads, holding one entry per CDR3 protein. The table lists hundreds of thousands of distinct CDR3 sequences, approximately 52% of them singletons. Sample: blood. All receptors come from a woman older than 75 in good health.

Only a few counts were recorded for this clonotype. V is TRBV2 and J is TRBJ1-5; TRBD1 matches at 7 bases. The length of the CDR3 is 13 residues. V lost 2 bases, J lost 6 bases, and 1 base stayed unmatched. Germline V CDR1 and CDR2: SNHLY, FYNNEI. CDR3 region: CASSEQGVQPQHF. CDR3 DNA: TGTGCCAGCAGTGAACAGGGGGTTCAGCCCCAGCATTTT.

The chain employs TRBV7-2 and TRBJ2-7, with TRBD2 matching over 7 bases. CDR3 length equals 14 residues. CDR1 is SGHTA and CDR2 is FQGNSA in the germline V gene. V was pared by 7 bases and J by 2 bases, with 8 bases of the junction left unmatched. CDR3 protein: CASTIERGPYEQYF. Written as DNA, the CDR3 is TGTGCCAGCACCATTGAGCGGGGACCCTACGAGCAGTACTTC.

At least ten counts were recorded for this clonotype. The V call is TRBV12-3 or TRBV12-4, the J call TRBJ2-1; 9 bases are a match to TRBD2. After removal of 3 bases from V and 8 bases from J, the junction contained 11 bases not matched to a gene. The CDR3 is 16 residues long. The CDR3 protein is CASSLFYGSGSHEQFF. The CDR3 DNA reads as TGTGCCAGCAGTTTGTTTTATGGTAGCGGGAGCCATGAGCAGTTCTTC.

This clonotype was seen only a few times. This chain links TRBV7-3 with TRBJ2-4, with D possibly matching TRBD1 (5 bases). This CDR3 spans 13 amino acids. V lost 2 bases and J lost 6, with 8 bases in between. The germline V gene has CDR1 SGHTA and CDR2 FQGTGA. CDR3 in amino acids: CASSLQGGNIQYF. The CDR3 nucleotides read TGTGCCAGCAGCTTACAGGGTGGAAACATTCAGTACTTC.

This chain joins TRBV6-6 and TRBJ2-7; D unresolved. Per the germline V gene, CDR1 is MNHNY and CDR2 is SVGAGI (reference sequence). V gave up 0 bases and J gave up 1 base, with 16 bases separating them. The CDR3 loop spans 17 amino acids. The CDR3 spells CASSYSTLSLRSYEQYF. In nucleotides, the CDR3 is TGTGCCAGCAGTTACTCCACGTTATCACTAAGATCCTACGAGCAGTACTTC.

The chain joins TRBV3-1 to TRBJ2-3, with 10 bases lining up with TRBD2. The trim removed 3 bases at V and 5 bases at J, leaving 5 bases unmatched. Germline values: CDR1 LGHDT, CDR2 YNNKEL (reference sequence). The CDR3 consists of 15 residues. The CDR3, as DNA: TGTGCCAGCAGCCAGACTAGCGGGTCGAGAGATACGCAGTATTTT. This sequence encodes CASSQTSGSRDTQYF.

This clonotype was counted ten times or more. The gene calls are TRBV6-5 and TRBJ1-5; D gene unclear. The CDR3 loop spans 15 amino acids. CDR1 MNHEY and CDR2 SVGAGI come from the germline V gene. Trimming pared 7 bases from V and 7 bases from J, leaving 20 bases between. CDR3 nucleotides: TGTGCCAGCACCTCCCTCCGGGGAAGGTGGCAGCCCCAGCATTTT. This translates into CASTSLRGRWQPQHF.

The genes are TRBV5-1 and TRBJ1-6, with D possibly matching TRBD1 (6 bases). The length of the CDR3 is 13 residues. The germline CDR1 and CDR2 sequences are SGHRS and YFSETQ. Trimming removed 4 bases from V and 7 bases from J, with 9 bases in between. The CDR3 region has the DNA TGCGCCAGCAGCGTCGGACAGAATTCACCCCTCCACTTT. Its protein is CASSVGQNSPLHF. The whole variable domain, remainder taken from reference TRBV5-1 and TRBJ1-6, is KAGVTQTPRYLIKTRGQQVTLSCSPISGHRSVSWYQQTPGQGLQFLFEYFSETQRNKGNFPGRFSGRQFSNSRSEMNVSTLELGDSALYLCASSVGQNSPLHFGNGTRLTVT.

The chain carries TRBV20-1 and TRBJ2-5, with TRBD1 matching over 7 bases. The CDR3 runs 12 residues. Germline V gene sequence: CDR1 DFQATT, CDR2 SNEGSKA (reference sequence). V lost 6 bases and J lost 11; bases outside the gene matches: 12. The CDR3 region is CSAKTGVREQYF. In DNA, the CDR3 is TGCAGTGCCAAAACAGGGGTGAGGGAGCAGTACTTC.

V gene TRBV2 combines with J gene TRBJ2-1; 7 nucleotides match TRBD2. Germline CDR1 SNHLY, CDR2 FYNNEI. With V trimmed by 0 bases and J by 15 bases, 5 bases remained unmatched. This CDR3 spans 12 amino acids. The CDR3 reads CASSEAGTNLFF. CDR3 DNA sequence: TGTGCCAGCAGTGAAGCAGGGACTAACTTGTTCTTC.

The rearrangement joins TRBV3-1 to TRBJ1-4; weak D call: TRBD1 (5 bases). CDR1 and CDR2 from the germline V gene are LGHDT and YNNKEL (reference sequence). CDR3 length: 17 residues. The V and J ends lost 4 bases and 5 bases respectively, with 20 bases between them. In DNA, the CDR3 is TGTGCCAGCAGCCGCTTTCTGCCGGGACGGGAGAATGAAAAACTGTTTTTT. This sequence encodes CASSRFLPGRENEKLFF.

This sequence joins TRBV7-9 and TRBJ2-7; 7 bases agree with TRBD2. V shed 5 bases, J shed 0 bases, and the junction held 10 bases outside the gene matches. The CDR3 runs 16 residues. From germline, CDR1 is SEHNR and CDR2 FQNEAQ (reference sequence). CDR3 nucleotides: TGTGCCAGCAGCCTCCTCTGGCGGGGGATCTCCTACGAGCAGTACTTC. As protein: CASSLLWRGISYEQYF.

The chain has TRBV21-1 and TRBJ2-7. TRBV21-1 is shown as a pseudogene. The length of the CDR3 is 16 residues. CDR3 protein: CASSKVYQPSGYEQYF. DNA of the CDR3: TGTGCCAGCAGCAAAGTATACCAGCCTTCTGGATACGAGCAGTACTTC.

This clonotype was found many times. The chain has TRBV3-1 and TRBJ2-1; TRBD2 matches at 9 bases. V shed 4 bases and J 5 bases; nucleotides not matched to a gene: 9. The germline V gene has CDR1 LGHDT and CDR2 YNNKEL (reference sequence). This CDR3 spans 16 amino acids. CDR3: CASSPAGTSPNNEQFF. For the CDR3, the DNA is TGTGCCAGCAGCCCTGCCGGGACTAGCCCAAACAATGAGCAGTTCTTC.

Ten or more counts support this clonotype. The J gene is TRBJ2-6, the V gene TRBV20-1, with D hard to call. V was pared by 0 bases and J by 3 bases, with 9 bases between. Germline lookup yields CDR1 DFQATT and CDR2 SNEGSKA (reference sequence). This CDR3 is 15 amino acids long. The CDR3 nucleotides read TGCAGTGCTAGAGATTGGGGTGTTGGGGCCAACGTCCTGACTTTC. Its translation: CSARDWGVGANVLTF.

The rearrangement joins TRBV9 to TRBJ1-1; the match to TRBD1 covers 12 bases. CDR1 is SGDLS, CDR2 YYNGEE, per germline. V trimming: 4 bases; J trimming: 1 base; junction bases outside the gene matches: 2. The CDR3 totals 15 residues. The CDR3, as DNA: TGTGCCAGCAGCCCGGGACAGGGGGCGAACACTGAAGCTTTCTTT. It yields the protein CASSPGQGANTEAFF.

About this clonotype itself: A much larger clone lies one base from this, so it may be a read error. The chain uses TRBV9 and TRBJ2-5; TRBD2 agrees at 7 bases. Germline V lookup: CDR1 SGDLS, CDR2 YYNGEE. With V trimmed by 3 bases and J by 11 bases, 10 bases remained unmatched. CDR3 length equals 13 residues. CDR3 coding DNA: TGTGCCAGCAGCGCTAGCGGCGGTAACTCTCAGTACTTC. Its protein product is CASSASGGNSQYF.

There are many counts of this clonotype. The rearrangement uses TRBV11-1 and TRBJ2-3; TRBD2 is a possible D gene (6 bases). The germline V gene encodes CDR1 SGHAT and CDR2 FQDESV (reference sequence). The CDR3 runs 15 residues. Trimming took off 6 bases at V and 2 bases at J, with 15 bases between the two ends. CDR3 sequence: CASRKIAVNTDTQYF. CDR3 coding DNA: TGTGCCAGCAGGAAAATAGCGGTCAACACAGATACGCAGTATTTT.

This chain connects TRBV12-3 or TRBV12-4 to TRBJ2-3; the D gene could be TRBD1 or TRBD2 (6 bases each). There are 14 residues in the CDR3. Trimming stripped 5 bases from V and 4 bases from J, with 13 bases between. The CDR3 nucleotides are TGTGCCAGCAGTCGGAGGGGGAGAGCAGATACGCAGTATTTT. Amino acid sequence: CASSRRGRADTQYF.

The J gene is TRBJ1-5, the V gene TRBV9; D unresolved. Germline CDR1 is SGDLS and CDR2 is YYNGEE. The CDR3 has 15 amino acids. V lost 2 bases to trimming and J lost 0 bases, with 9 bases between them. The CDR3 region has the DNA TGTGCCAGCAGCGTGTCCGGAGATAGCAATCAGCCCCAGCATTTT. Protein: CASSVSGDSNQPQHF.

This chain links TRBV29-1 with TRBJ1-1; 7 nucleotides align to TRBD1. Germline CDR1 reads SQVTM; CDR2 reads ANQGSEA. This CDR3 contains 17 residues. V gave up 7 bases and J gave up 4 bases; unmatched junction bases: 21. This CDR3 is CSAPGTAALGVGTEAFF. The CDR3 coding sequence is TGCAGCGCCCCGGGGACAGCGGCCCTCGGAGTGGGCACTGAAGCTTTCTTT.